This TCR beta chain derives from a study of neurological immune-mediated disorders. The study's findings and limits: Among 34 multiple sclerosis patients, 18 had repertoires that phylogenetic grouping placed in one related-CDR3 cluster, a possible signature. Clinical features showed no association with the multiple sclerosis repertoire cluster, and MRI features showed none either. The greatest TCR clonal expansion occurred in HTLV-1-associated myelopathy and the least in multiple sclerosis, which fell below healthy controls.

This CDR3 has 13 amino acids. The germline gives CDR1 SGHTA, CDR2 FQGNSA. V dropped 4 bases and J dropped 8; count of bases not matched to a gene: 6. The making of cDNA relied on 5'RACE with 10-nucleotide random UMIs. In TCRdb, the 5' RACE reads were re-called with MiXCR into one record per CDR3 protein. The repertoire holds tens of thousands of distinct CDR3 sequences, 2% to 3% seen once, with about 1% in the top ten. The table lists this clonotype with many counts. The target antigen is unknown. The TCR was taken from a woman under 40 with multiple sclerosis. Sample: PBMCs. The genes are TRBV7-2 and TRBJ2-3, with 7 bases lining up with TRBD2. The CDR3 sequence: CASSSVGGGTQYF. As DNA, the CDR3 is TGTGCCAGCAGCTCGGTGGGGGGGGGTACGCAGTATTTT.